The clone carrying this T cell receptor (beta chain) was seen at least ten times. Preparing the TCRbeta library involved the use of unique molecular identifiers. TCRdb re-called the PCR reads through MiXCR, storing one row per CDR3 protein. The table has 200,000 to 250,000 distinct CDR3 sequences, 7.5% to 10% seen once. The entry originates in a study of T-cell reconstitution after alpha-beta-depleted transplantation in children. The sequencing used PBMCs from the stem cell graft donor, collected from the stem cell graft. This receptor was obtained from a human donor who donated a stem cell graft to a child with SCID.

CDR3 nucleotide sequence: TGTGCCAGCAGCTTAGGGGGACAGTCCAATCAGCCCCAGCATTTT. Protein: CASSLGGQSNQPQHF. V gene TRBV7-8 combines with J gene TRBJ1-5; 7 nucleotides line up with TRBD1. There are 15 residues in the CDR3. The trim removed 1 base at V and 3 bases at J, leaving 3 bases unmatched. Germline loops: CDR1 SGHVS, CDR2 FQNEAQ.